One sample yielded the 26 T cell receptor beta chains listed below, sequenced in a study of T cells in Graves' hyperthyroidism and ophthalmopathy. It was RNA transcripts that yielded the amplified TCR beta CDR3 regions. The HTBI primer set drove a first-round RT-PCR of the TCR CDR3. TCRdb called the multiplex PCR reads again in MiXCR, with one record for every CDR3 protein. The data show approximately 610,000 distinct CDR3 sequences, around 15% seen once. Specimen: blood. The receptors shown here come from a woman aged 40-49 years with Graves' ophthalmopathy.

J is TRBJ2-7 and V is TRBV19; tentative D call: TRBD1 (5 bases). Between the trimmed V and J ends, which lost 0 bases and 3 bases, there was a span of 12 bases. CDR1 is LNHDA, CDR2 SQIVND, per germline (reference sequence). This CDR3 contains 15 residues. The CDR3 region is CASSIDSGQYYEQYF. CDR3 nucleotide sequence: TGTGCCAGTAGTATAGATTCCGGACAATACTACGAGCAGTACTTC.

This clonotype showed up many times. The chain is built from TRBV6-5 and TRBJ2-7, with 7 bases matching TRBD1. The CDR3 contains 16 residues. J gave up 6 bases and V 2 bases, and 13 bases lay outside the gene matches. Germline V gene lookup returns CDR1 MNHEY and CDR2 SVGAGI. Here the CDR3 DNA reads TGTGCCAGCAGTTACGGATCCGGGACAGTCCTACTCGAGCAGTACTTC. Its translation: CASSYGSGTVLLEQYF.

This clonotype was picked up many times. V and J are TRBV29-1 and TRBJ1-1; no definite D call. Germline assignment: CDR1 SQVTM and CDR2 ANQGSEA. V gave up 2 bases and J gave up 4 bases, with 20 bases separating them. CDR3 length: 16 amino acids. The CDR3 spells CSVEKGSANVLTEAFF. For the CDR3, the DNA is TGCAGCGTTGAAAAGGGTTCAGCCAATGTACTCACTGAAGCTTTCTTT.

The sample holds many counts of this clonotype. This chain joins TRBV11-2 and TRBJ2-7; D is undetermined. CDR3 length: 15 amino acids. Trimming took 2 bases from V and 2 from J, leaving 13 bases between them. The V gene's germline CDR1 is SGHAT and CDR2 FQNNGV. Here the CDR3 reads CASSLRGGQAYEQYF. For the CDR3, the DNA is TGTGCCAGCAGCTTAAGAGGTGGCCAAGCCTACGAGCAGTACTTC.

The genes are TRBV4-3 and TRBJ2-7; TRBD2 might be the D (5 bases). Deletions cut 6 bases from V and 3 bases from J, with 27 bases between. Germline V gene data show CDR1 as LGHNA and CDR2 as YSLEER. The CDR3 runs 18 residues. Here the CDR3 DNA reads TGCGCCAGCAGTGATAGGTGGCTAGCAATTAGGAGGATCTACGAGCAGTACTTC. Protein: CASSDRWLAIRRIYEQYF.

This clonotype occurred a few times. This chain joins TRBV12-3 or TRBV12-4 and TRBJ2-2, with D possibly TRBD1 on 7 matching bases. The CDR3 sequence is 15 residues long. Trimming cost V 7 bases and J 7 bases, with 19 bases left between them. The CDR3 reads CASTQTGRGDGELFF. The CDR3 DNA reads TGTGCCAGCACCCAGACAGGGCGGGGAGACGGGGAGCTGTTTTTT.

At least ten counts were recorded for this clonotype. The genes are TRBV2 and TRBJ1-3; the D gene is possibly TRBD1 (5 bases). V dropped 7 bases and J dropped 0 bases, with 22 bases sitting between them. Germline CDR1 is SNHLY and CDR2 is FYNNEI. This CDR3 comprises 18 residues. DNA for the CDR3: TGTGCCAGCATTCTCGCTTACGAGAGCGGGGGCTCTGGAAACACCATATATTTT. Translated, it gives CASILAYESGGSGNTIYF.

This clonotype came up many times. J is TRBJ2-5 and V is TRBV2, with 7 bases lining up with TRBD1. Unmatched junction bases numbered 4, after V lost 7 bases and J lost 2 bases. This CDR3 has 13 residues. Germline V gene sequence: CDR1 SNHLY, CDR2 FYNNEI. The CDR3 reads CASIRDRQETQYF. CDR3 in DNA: TGTGCCAGCATTAGGGACAGACAAGAGACCCAGTACTTC. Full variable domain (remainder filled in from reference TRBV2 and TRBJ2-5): EPEVTQTPSHQVTQMGQEVILRCVPISNHLYFYWYRQILGQKVEFLVSFYNNEISEKSEIFDDQFSVERPDGSNFTLKIRSTKLEDSAMYFCASIRDRQETQYFGPGTRLLVL.

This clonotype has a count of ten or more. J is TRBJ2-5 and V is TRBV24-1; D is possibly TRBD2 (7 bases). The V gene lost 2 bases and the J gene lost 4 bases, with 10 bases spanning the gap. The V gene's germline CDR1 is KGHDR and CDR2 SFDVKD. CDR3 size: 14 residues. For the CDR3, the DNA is TGTGCCACCAGTGATTGGGGGGGCTCAGAGACCCAGTACTTC. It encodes CATSDWGGSETQYF.

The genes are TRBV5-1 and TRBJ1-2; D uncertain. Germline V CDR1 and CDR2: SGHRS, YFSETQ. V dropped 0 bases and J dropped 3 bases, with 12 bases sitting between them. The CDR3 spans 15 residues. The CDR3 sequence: CASSLDGNLHYGYTF. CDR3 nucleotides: TGCGCCAGCAGCTTGGACGGGAACCTTCACTATGGCTACACCTTC.

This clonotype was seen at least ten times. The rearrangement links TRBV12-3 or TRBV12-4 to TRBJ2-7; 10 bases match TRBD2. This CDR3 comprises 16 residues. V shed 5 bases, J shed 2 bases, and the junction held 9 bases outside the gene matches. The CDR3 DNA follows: TGTGCCAGCAGTGGAATTAGGACTAGCGGAACCTACGAGCAGTACTTC. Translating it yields CASSGIRTSGTYEQYF.

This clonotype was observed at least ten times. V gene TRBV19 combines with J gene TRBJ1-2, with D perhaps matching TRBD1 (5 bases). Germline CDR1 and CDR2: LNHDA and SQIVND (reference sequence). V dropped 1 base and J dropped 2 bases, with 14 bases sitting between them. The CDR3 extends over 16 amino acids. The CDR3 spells CASSIGLDRDNYGYTF. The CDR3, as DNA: TGTGCCAGTAGTATAGGGTTGGATCGGGACAACTATGGCTACACCTTC.

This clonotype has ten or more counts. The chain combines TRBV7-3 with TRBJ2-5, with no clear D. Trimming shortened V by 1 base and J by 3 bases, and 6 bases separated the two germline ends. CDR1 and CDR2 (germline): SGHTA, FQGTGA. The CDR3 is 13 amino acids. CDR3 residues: CASSLIGEETQYF. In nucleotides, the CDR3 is TGTGCCAGCAGCTTAATTGGTGAAGAGACCCAGTACTTC.

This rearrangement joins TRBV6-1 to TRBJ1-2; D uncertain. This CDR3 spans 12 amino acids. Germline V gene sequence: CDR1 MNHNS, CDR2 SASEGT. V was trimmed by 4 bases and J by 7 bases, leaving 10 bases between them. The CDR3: CASSASGVGYTF. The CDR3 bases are TGTGCCAGCAGTGCCTCCGGAGTTGGCTACACCTTC.

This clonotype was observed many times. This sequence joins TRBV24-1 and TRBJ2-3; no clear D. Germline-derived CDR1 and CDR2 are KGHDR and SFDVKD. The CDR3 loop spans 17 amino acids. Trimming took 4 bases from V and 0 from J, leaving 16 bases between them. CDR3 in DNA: TGTGCCACCAGTGACCCCAAGTCAGTAATTAGCACAGATACGCAGTATTTT. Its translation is CATSDPKSVISTDTQYF.

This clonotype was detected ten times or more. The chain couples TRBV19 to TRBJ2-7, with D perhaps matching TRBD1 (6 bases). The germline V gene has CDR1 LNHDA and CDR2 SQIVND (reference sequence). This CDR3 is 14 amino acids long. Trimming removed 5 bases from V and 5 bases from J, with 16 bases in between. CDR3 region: CASSLQGRMHEQYF. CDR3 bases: TGTGCCAGTAGTCTACAGGGTAGGATGCACGAGCAGTACTTC.

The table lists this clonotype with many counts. CDR3 nucleotide sequence: TGTGCCAGCAGCTACGGGACGTCGAACACTGAAGCTTTCTTT. Amino acids: CASSYGTSNTEAFF. The rearrangement links TRBV6-5 to TRBJ1-1; a weak D match, TRBD1 (5 bases). CDR1 is MNHEY, CDR2 SVGAGI, per germline. V lost 6 bases and J 1 base, leaving 12 bases between the germline ends. This CDR3 contains 14 residues.

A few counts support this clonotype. The CDR3 DNA reads as TGTGCCAGCAGCCAAGAAGTCGGGACAGGGGGCGGTGGCTACACCTTC. Residues: CASSQEVGTGGGGYTF. V and J are TRBV4-2 and TRBJ1-2; 12 bases are shared with TRBD1. The CDR3 is 16 amino acids. Germline CDR1 and CDR2: LGHNA and YNFKEQ. J lost 7 bases, V lost 0 bases, and 6 bases had no gene match.

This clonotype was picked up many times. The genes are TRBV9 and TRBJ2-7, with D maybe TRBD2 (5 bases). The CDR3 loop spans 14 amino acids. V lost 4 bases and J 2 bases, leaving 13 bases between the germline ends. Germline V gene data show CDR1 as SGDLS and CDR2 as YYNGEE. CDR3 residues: CASSPRASAYEQYF. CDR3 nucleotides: TGTGCCAGCAGCCCGCGGGCGTCCGCCTACGAGCAGTACTTC. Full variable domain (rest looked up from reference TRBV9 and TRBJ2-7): DSGVTQTPKHLITATGQRVTLRCSPRSGDLSVYWYQQSLDQGLQFLIQYYNGEERAKGNILERFSAQQFPDLHSELNLSSLELGDSALYFCASSPRASAYEQYFGPGTRLTVT.

CDR3 coding DNA: TGTGCCAGCAGTTACTTGGGACAGGGGTCCGGCTACACCTTC. This sequence encodes CASSYLGQGSGYTF. This sequence joins TRBV6-5 and TRBJ1-2, with 10 bases lining up with TRBD1. The germline V gene encodes CDR1 MNHEY and CDR2 SVGAGI. The CDR3 loop spans 14 amino acids. Trimming at V came to 1 base and at J to 8 bases, leaving 4 bases not matched to a gene.

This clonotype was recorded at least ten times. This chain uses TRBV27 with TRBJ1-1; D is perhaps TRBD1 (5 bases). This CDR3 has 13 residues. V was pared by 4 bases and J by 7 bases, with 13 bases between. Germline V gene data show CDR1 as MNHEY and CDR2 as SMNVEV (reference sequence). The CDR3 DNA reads TGTGCCAGCAGTTCCATCGACGGGGGTGAAGCTTTCTTT. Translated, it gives CASSSIDGGEAFF.

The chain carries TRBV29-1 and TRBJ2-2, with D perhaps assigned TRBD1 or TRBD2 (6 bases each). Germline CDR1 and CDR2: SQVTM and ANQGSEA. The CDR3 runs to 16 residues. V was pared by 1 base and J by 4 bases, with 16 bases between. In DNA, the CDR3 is TGCAGCGTTGAAGGAAAAGGGGGGATCAGCACCGGGGAGCTGTTTTTT. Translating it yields CSVEGKGGISTGELFF.

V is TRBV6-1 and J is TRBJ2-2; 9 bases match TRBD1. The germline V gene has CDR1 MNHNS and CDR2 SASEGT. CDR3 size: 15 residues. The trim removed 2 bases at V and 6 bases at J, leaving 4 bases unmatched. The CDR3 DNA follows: TGTGCCAGCAGTGAATTGGACAGGGGCTCCGGGGAGCTGTTTTTT. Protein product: CASSELDRGSGELFF.

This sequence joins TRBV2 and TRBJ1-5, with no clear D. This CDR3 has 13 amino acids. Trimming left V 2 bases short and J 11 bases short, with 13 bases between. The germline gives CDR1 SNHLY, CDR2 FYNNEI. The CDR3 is CASSEQPGGAQHF. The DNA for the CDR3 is TGTGCCAGCAGTGAACAGCCCGGCGGGGCCCAGCATTTT.

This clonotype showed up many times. The CDR3 DNA sequence: TGTGCCAGCAGCGTCGACTTACAGGGGGGTACTGAAGCTTTCTTT. The encoded protein is CASSVDLQGGTEAFF. This chain joins TRBV9 and TRBJ1-1, with 8 bases identical to TRBD1. The length of the CDR3 is 15 residues. Unmatched junction bases numbered 8, after V lost 2 bases and J lost 5 bases. Germline CDR1 is SGDLS and CDR2 is YYNGEE.

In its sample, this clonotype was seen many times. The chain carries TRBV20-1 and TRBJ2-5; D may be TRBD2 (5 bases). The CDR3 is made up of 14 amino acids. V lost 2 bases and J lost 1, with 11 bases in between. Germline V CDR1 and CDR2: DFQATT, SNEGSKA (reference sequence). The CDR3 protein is CSARWGALQETQYF. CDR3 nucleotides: TGCAGTGCTAGATGGGGAGCGCTCCAAGAGACCCAGTACTTC.